The next 15 T cell receptor beta chains were all read from a single sample in a study of OX40 agonist ivuxolimab in advanced cancers. Libraries were prepared by immunoSEQ multiplex PCR; TCRdb keeps only in-frame clonotypes and omits some of them. The sample yields around 72,000 clones, 75% to 85% seen once. This material consisted of CD4+ or CD8+ T cells sorted from blood, taken in a trial of the OX40 agonist ivuxolimab. These receptor sequences come from an adult with an advanced solid tumor such as melanoma, head and neck, liver or kidney cancer.

This clone was picked up a small number of times. The rearrangement joins TRBV2 to TRBJ2-5; D unclear. V dropped 4 bases and J dropped 6 bases, with 3 bases sitting between them. Germline assignment: CDR1 SNHLY and CDR2 FYNNEI. The CDR3 contains 10 residues. For the CDR3, the DNA is TGTGCCAGCAGTGGGAAGACCCAGTACTTC. This gives the protein CASSGKTQYF.

The chain uses TRBV23-1 and TRBJ2-5, with D tentatively TRBD1 (5 bases). TRBV23-1 falls under the ORF class, with uncertain function. This CDR3 is 14 amino acids long. The V and J ends lost 7 bases and 2 bases respectively, with 14 bases between them. The CDR3 loop reads CASTLGAPQETQYF. CDR3 bases: TGCGCCAGCACTCTAGGGGCTCCTCAAGAGACCCAGTACTTC.

The chain combines TRBV11-1 with TRBJ2-5; D uncertain. The V and J ends lost 3 bases and 4 bases respectively, with 9 bases between them. This CDR3 contains 13 residues. Germline assignment: CDR1 SGHAT and CDR2 FQDESV (reference sequence). The CDR3 region has the DNA TGTGCCAGCAGCTTGGGTACAACAGAGACCCAGTACTTC. Translating it yields CASSLGTTETQYF.

In this sample, this clone turned up a few times. The chain joins TRBV5-1 to TRBJ1-2; 9 positions match TRBD1. Germline loops: CDR1 SGHRS, CDR2 YFSETQ. The CDR3 extends over 15 amino acids. The V segment lost 4 bases and the J segment 4 bases; nucleotides outside the gene matches: 8. In DNA, the CDR3 is TGCGCCAGCAGCCCAACAGGGGGCAGGGGCTATGGCTACACCTTC. Translating it yields CASSPTGGRGYGYTF. Complete variable domain (other parts from reference TRBV5-1 and TRBJ1-2): KAGVTQTPRYLIKTRGQQVTLSCSPISGHRSVSWYQQTPGQGLQFLFEYFSETQRNKGNFPGRFSGRQFSNSRSEMNVSTLELGDSALYLCASSPTGGRGYGYTFGSGTRLTVV.

The V and J genes are TRBV15 and TRBJ2-7; D may be TRBD2 (6 bases). The germline gives CDR1 LNHNV, CDR2 YYDKDF (reference sequence). Trimming cost V 3 bases and J 10 bases, with 16 bases left between them. This CDR3 has 13 residues. The CDR3 sequence is CATSRGGGTRQYF. As DNA, the CDR3 is TGTGCCACCAGCAGGGGAGGCGGGACTCGCCAGTACTTC.

V usage is TRBV5-4 and J usage is TRBJ2-5, with D unclear. Germline V gene lookup returns CDR1 SGHNT and CDR2 YYREEE (reference sequence). The CDR3 has 14 amino acids. V lost 5 bases, J lost 4 bases, and 15 bases lay in between. This CDR3 reads CASSSRTVGETQYF. CDR3 coding DNA: TGTGCCAGCAGTTCTAGGACGGTGGGAGAGACCCAGTACTTC.

The CDR3 sequence is CASSTNLAYEQFF. The DNA of the CDR3 is TGTGCCAGCAGTACCAATCTAGCGTATGAGCAGTTCTTC. The chain uses TRBV28 and TRBJ2-1; D might be TRBD2 (6 bases). Germline CDR1 MDHEN, CDR2 SYDVKM. The V gene lost 5 bases and the J gene lost 8 bases, with 13 bases spanning the gap. The CDR3 contains 13 residues.

A remark on this clone: One end of the junction fails to match germline, which may point to a read error. The rearrangement links TRBV7-8 to TRBJ2-7; 8 bases align to TRBD2. CDR3 length equals 13 residues. From germline, CDR1 is SGHVS and CDR2 FQNEAQ. The CDR3 is CASSLGREGRLGF. CDR3 nucleotide sequence: TGTGCCAGCAGCTTAGGACGGGAGGGCCGTTTGGGCTTC.

The CDR3 bases are TGTGCCAGCAGCTCTATTACAAGGGATACGCAGTATTTT. This gives the protein CASSSITRDTQYF. The chain combines TRBV5-6 with TRBJ2-3, with D unresolved. This CDR3 is 13 amino acids long. Trimming removed 3 bases from V and 6 bases from J, with 11 bases in between. From germline, CDR1 is SGHDT and CDR2 YYEEEE.

This rearrangement joins TRBV5-1 to TRBJ2-5; no definite D call. Trimming pared 1 base from V and 5 bases from J, leaving 9 bases between. Germline V gene sequence: CDR1 SGHRS, CDR2 YFSETQ. The CDR3 has 13 amino acids. This chain's CDR3 is CASSLSGSETQYF. As DNA, the CDR3 is TGCGCCAGCAGCTTGAGTGGTTCGGAGACCCAGTACTTC.

The CDR3 is CASRRGLAAGYNEQFF. Here the CDR3 DNA reads TGTGCCAGTCGCCGAGGGCTAGCGGCCGGCTACAATGAGCAGTTCTTC. The chain joins TRBV19 to TRBJ2-1; 7 bases match TRBD2. The CDR3 runs 16 residues. V lost 8 bases to trimming and J lost 3 bases; unmatched junction nucleotides: 13. Per the germline V gene, CDR1 is LNHDA and CDR2 is SQIVND (reference sequence).

This clone occurred once. The V call is TRBV7-2, the J call TRBJ2-5; 9 nucleotides agree with TRBD1. This CDR3 has 14 residues. J was trimmed by 5 bases and V by 3 bases; bases with no gene match: 4. Germline V gives CDR1 SGHTA, CDR2 FQGNSA. In DNA, the CDR3 is TGTGCCAGCAGCTTTTTCGGACAGGGGGAGACCCAGTACTTC. Protein product: CASSFFGQGETQYF.

The chain combines TRBV6-1 with TRBJ2-3; D gene uncertain. CDR3 size: 17 residues. V lost 3 bases, J lost 3 bases, and 19 bases lay in between. Germline CDR1 and CDR2: MNHNS and SASEGT. The DNA of the CDR3 is TGTGCCAGCAGTGAGACCAGGAATCTCGTGGCTACAGATACGCAGTATTTT. It specifies CASSETRNLVATDTQYF.

The CDR3 loop reads CASSSLTSGANVLTF. CDR3 sequence (DNA): TGTGCCAGCAGCTCGCTCACCTCTGGGGCCAACGTCCTGACTTTC. This sequence joins TRBV5-6 and TRBJ2-6; no reliable D call. CDR1 is SGHDT, CDR2 YYEEEE, per germline. V lost 3 bases and J 0 bases, leaving 7 bases between the germline ends. This CDR3 spans 15 amino acids.

The chain has TRBV5-1 and TRBJ1-1, with 8 bases identical to TRBD1. The germline V gene has CDR1 SGHRS and CDR2 YFSETQ. Unmatched junction bases numbered 5, after V lost 0 bases and J lost 4 bases. The CDR3 has 15 residues. The CDR3 spells CASSLAGTGPTEAFF. The CDR3 DNA reads as TGCGCCAGCAGCTTGGCCGGGACAGGACCCACTGAAGCTTTCTTT.